This T cell receptor beta chain was sequenced during a study of blood T cell repertoires in COVID-19. Study in general: Material from acute and convalescent COVID-19 was sourced from the United States, Italy and Spain.

The V end lost 5 bases, the J end lost 4 bases, and 14 bases lay between the germline ends. Germline V gene data show CDR1 as MNHEY and CDR2 as SVGAGI. This CDR3 spans 14 amino acids. The age range of participants was about 18 to 100 years, with residence in under 30 US areas. All recovered Cohort 3 donors got two negative PCRs, got clearance, or saw symptom resolution. The table came from immunoSEQ multiplex PCR; TCRdb's copy has only in-frame clones and leaves some out. This sample yields some 160,000 clones, of which roughly 90% are seen a single time; less than 8.5% belongs to the top ten. The TCR comes from a woman between 45 and 60 years old who had recovered from COVID-19. The specimen was PBMCs or T cells enriched from blood (not recorded which). The chain recombines TRBV6-5 with TRBJ1-2, with D hard to call. The CDR3 sequence is CASSNRVKAYGYTF. The CDR3 DNA is TGTGCCAGCAGTAACCGGGTGAAGGCCTATGGCTACACCTTC.